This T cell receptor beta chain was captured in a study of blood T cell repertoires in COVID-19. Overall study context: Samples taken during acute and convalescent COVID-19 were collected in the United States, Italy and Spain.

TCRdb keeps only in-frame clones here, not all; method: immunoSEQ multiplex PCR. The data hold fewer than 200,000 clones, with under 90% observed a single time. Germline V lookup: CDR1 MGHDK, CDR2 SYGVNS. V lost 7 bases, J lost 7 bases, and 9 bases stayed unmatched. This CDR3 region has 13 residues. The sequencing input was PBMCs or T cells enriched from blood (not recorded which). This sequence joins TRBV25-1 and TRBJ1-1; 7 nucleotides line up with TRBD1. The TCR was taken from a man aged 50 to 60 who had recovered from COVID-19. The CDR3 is CASTPWTGDEAFF. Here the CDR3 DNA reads TGTGCCAGCACCCCTTGGACAGGCGATGAAGCTTTCTTT. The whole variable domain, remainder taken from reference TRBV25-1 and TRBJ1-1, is EADIYQTPRYLVIGTGKKITLECSQTMGHDKMYWYQQDPGMELHLIHYSYGVNSTEKGDLSSESTVSRIRTEHFPLTLESARPSHTSQYLCASTPWTGDEAFFGQGTRLTVV.